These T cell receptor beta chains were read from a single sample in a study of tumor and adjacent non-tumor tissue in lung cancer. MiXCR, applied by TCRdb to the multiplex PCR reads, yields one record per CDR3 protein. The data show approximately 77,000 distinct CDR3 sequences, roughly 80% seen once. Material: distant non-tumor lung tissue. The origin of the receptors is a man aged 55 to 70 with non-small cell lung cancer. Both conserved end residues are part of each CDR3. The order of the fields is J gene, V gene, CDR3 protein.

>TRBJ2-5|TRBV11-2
CASSTMGGPKGTQYF
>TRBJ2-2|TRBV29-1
CSVQGQGKTGELSF
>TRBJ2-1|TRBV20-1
CRHNGAPNYNEQFF
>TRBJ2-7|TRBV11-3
CASSFGGHEQYF
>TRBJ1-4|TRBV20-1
CSARGSGQGHEKLFF
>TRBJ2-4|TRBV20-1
CSARTSGRGNIQYF
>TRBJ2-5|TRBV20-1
CSVRDLGLAEETQYF
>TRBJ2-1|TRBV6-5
CTSSYGGRASNKQFF
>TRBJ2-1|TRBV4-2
CARSQDTSGGAYNEQFF
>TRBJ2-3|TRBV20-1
CIATPSSFTYTQYF
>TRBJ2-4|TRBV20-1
CSASKQGGGSDILYF
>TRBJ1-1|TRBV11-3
CARSLEFAGQGQFSAFF
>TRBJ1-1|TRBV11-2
CLSSFRGYTEAFF
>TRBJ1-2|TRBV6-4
CASSDSSGGAGGYTF
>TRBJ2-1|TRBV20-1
CSARSGGTPYNEQFF
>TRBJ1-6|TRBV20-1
CSTIRNRDGSPLHF